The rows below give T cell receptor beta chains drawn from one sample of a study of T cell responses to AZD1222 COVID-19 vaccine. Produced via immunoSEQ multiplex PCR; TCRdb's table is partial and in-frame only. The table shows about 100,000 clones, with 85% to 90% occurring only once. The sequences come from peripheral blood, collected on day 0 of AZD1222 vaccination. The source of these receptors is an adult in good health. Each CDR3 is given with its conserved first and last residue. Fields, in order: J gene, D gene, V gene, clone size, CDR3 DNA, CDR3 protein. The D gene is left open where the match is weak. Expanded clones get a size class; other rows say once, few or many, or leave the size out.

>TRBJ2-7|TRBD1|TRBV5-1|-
TGCGCCAGCAGCTTCTCACAGGGGGCTATTGAGCAGTACTTC
CASSFSQGAIEQYF
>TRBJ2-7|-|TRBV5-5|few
TGTGCCAGCAGCTTCCTTAGTGAGCGCGCCGCCGAGCAGTACTTC
CASSFLSERAAEQYF
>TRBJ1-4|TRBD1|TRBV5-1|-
TGCGCCAGCAGCCCCTCGGGACAGGGATGGGAAAAACTGTTTTTT
CASSPSGQGWEKLFF
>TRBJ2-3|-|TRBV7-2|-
TGTGCCAGCAGCTTAGTTCCGTCAGAGAGCACAGATACGCAGTATTTT
CASSLVPSESTDTQYF
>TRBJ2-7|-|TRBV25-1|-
TGTGCCAGCAGTTGGACCAGGGAGCAGTACTTC
CASSWTREQYF
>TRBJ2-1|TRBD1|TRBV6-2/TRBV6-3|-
TGTGCCAGCAGTGGACAGGGTATAGGCTACAATGAGCAGTTCTTC
CASSGQGIGYNEQFF
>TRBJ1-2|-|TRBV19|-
TGTGCCAGTAGTATATTCGGCGTCAGAAACTATGGCTACACCTTC
CASSIFGVRNYGYTF
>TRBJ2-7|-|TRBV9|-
TGTGCCAGCAGCGGACGGGACGTACACGAGCAGTACTTC
CASSGRDVHEQYF
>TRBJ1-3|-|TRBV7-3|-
TGTGCCAGCAGCTTAAGCCCCTTACAGGGCTCTGGAAACACCATATATTTT
CASSLSPLQGSGNTIYF
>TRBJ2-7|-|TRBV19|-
TGTGCCAGTAGTATCGACCCCCTCTACGAGCAGTACTTC
CASSIDPLYEQYF
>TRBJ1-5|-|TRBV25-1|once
TGTGCCAGCAGTGCCCACAGGGATAGCAATCAGCCCCAGCATTTT
CASSAHRDSNQPQHF
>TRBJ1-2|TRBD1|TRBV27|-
TGTGCCAGCAGTCCTAGACAGGGGGCATTTGGCTACACCTTC
CASSPRQGAFGYTF
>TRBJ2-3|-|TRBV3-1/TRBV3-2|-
TGTGCCAGCAGCCCACCTGGTCGCACAGATACGCAGTATTTT
CASSPPGRTDTQYF
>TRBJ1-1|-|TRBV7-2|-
TGTGCCAGCAGCTTAGAGGGGGGAACCACTGAAGCTTTCTTT
CASSLEGGTTEAFF
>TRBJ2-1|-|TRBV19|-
TGTGCCAGTAGTATAGGGGGGGCCTACAATGAGCAGTTCTTC
CASSIGGAYNEQFF
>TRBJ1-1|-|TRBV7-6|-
TGTGCCAGCAGCTTAGTTCCGACAGTGAACACTGAAGCTTTCTTT
CASSLVPTVNTEAFF
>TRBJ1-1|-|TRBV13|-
TGTGCCAGCAGGCTGAACACTGAAGCTTTCTTT
CASRLNTEAFF